The 23 T cell receptor beta chains given below trace back to one sample, sequenced in a study of CD8+CD57+ T cells in acquired aplastic anemia. It was patients with CD8+CD57+ cell expansion by flow cytometry who were chosen for sequencing. Genomic DNA constituted the template upon which TCR beta VDJ and CDR3 profiling was performed. TCRdb fed the reads into MiXCR, producing one record per CDR3 protein. The table shows hundreds of thousands of distinct CDR3 sequences, with under 40% occurring only once. Sample: sorted CD4+, CD8+, or CD8+CD57+ T cells (not recorded which) from PBMCs. The receptors come from a human donor with aplastic anemia.

The count of this clonotype is one. This may arise from a read error, as a much more abundant clone is one base away. The chain joins TRBV11-2 to TRBJ1-1, with D possibly matching TRBD1 (5 bases). The germline V gene has CDR1 SGHAT and CDR2 FQNNGV. CDR3 length: 12 amino acids. The CDR3 DNA is TGTGCCAGCAGCTTCCTCGACAGTGAAGCTCTCTTT. Protein product: CASSFLDSEALF.

For this clonotype: No conserved phenylalanine or tryptophan ends this CDR3, so it is likely a read error. The CDR3 region is CASSLQGPKNTEAFL. CDR3 in DNA: TGCGCCAGCAGCTTGCAAGGGCCTAAGAACACTGAAGCTTTCCTT. This sequence joins TRBV5-1 and TRBJ1-1; no firm D call. The CDR3 consists of 15 residues. Germline lookup yields CDR1 SGHRS and CDR2 YFSETQ. Trimming took off 1 base at V and 1 base at J, with 11 bases between the two ends.

This clonotype was detected ten times or more. V usage is TRBV19 and J usage is TRBJ2-3, with D possibly TRBD2 on 6 matching bases. There are 13 residues in the CDR3. Trimming left V 8 bases short and J 1 base short, with 10 bases between. Germline lookup yields CDR1 LNHDA and CDR2 SQIVND (reference sequence). CDR3 DNA sequence: TGTGCCAGTTCCAGGGAGGGCACAGATACGCAGTATTTT. It is translated as CASSREGTDTQYF.

This clonotype was found a few times. The chain is built from TRBV7-9 and TRBJ2-1, with D tentatively TRBD1 (5 bases). The CDR3 sequence is 13 residues long. Germline V lookup: CDR1 SEHNR, CDR2 FQNEAQ (reference sequence). Trimming shortened V by 3 bases and J by 10 bases, and 13 bases separated the two germline ends. The CDR3 coding sequence is TGTGCCAGCAGCTTCGTAGGGCAGGGAGAGCAGTTCTTC. Encoded protein: CASSFVGQGEQFF. Full variable domain (rest looked up from reference TRBV7-9 and TRBJ2-1): DTGVSQNPRHKITKRGQNVTFRCDPISEHNRLYWYRQTLGQGPEFLTYFQNEAQLEKSRLLSDRFSAERPKGSFSTLEIQRTEQGDSAMYLCASSFVGQGEQFFGPGTRLTVL.

This clonotype was picked up many times. V is TRBV2 and J is TRBJ2-7; 7 bases are shared with TRBD1. V was clipped by 8 bases and J by 4 bases; unmatched bases: 14. This CDR3 has 15 amino acids. Germline V gene lookup returns CDR1 SNHLY and CDR2 FYNNEI. The CDR3 reads CASRERQGTVYEQYF. The CDR3 coding sequence is TGTGCCAGCCGCGAACGACAGGGAACGGTGTACGAGCAGTACTTC.

The chain is built from TRBV15 and TRBJ1-6; D is uncertain. The germline CDR1 and CDR2 sequences are LNHNV and YYDKDF (reference sequence). The CDR3 runs to 14 residues. V shed 3 bases and J shed 2 bases, with 5 bases lying between them. CDR3 amino acids: CATSSFTYNSPLHF. CDR3 nucleotides: TGTGCCACCAGCAGCTTTACCTATAATTCACCCCTCCACTTT.

For this clonotype: Mismatch with germline at one junction end may stem from a read error. The chain joins TRBV9 to TRBJ2-3, with D possibly being TRBD2 (5 bases). The CDR3 has 16 residues. Per germline, CDR1 SGDLS and CDR2 YYNGEE. The CDR3, as DNA: TGTGCCGGCAGCGTAGGAGCGGAAATAGGCACAGATACGCAGTATTTT. This gives the protein CAGSVGAEIGTDTQYF.

This clonotype has only a few counts. The gene calls are TRBV12-3 or TRBV12-4 and TRBJ1-6; 8 nucleotides line up with TRBD1. CDR3 size: 15 residues. Losses at the gene ends were 3 bases for V and 6 bases for J; bases not matched to a gene: 4. The DNA of the CDR3 is TGTGCCAGCAGTTTGGACAGGGCGACTAATTCACCCCTCCACTTT. Translating gives CASSLDRATNSPLHF.

This clonotype was found many times. The chain joins TRBV5-1 to TRBJ1-3; maybe TRBD1 (5 bases). Germline V gives CDR1 SGHRS, CDR2 YFSETQ. Trimming pared 4 bases from V and 0 bases from J, leaving 5 bases between. CDR3 length: 13 amino acids. CDR3 loop: CASSDSSGNTIYF. The DNA for the CDR3 is TGCGCCAGCAGCGACAGCTCTGGAAACACCATATATTTT.

V is TRBV2 and J is TRBJ1-2; a weak D match, TRBD1 (5 bases). This CDR3 spans 13 amino acids. CDR1 and CDR2 from the germline V gene are SNHLY and FYNNEI. The V gene lost 6 bases and the J gene lost 2 bases, with 10 bases spanning the gap. The CDR3 loop is CASRTDQNYGYTF. The DNA for the CDR3 is TGTGCCAGCAGGACAGACCAGAACTATGGCTACACCTTC.

This clonotype was counted a few times. The CDR3 DNA reads as TGTGCCAGCAGCCAGGAAAGATCCGAGACCCAGTACTTC. Amino acids: CASSQERSETQYF. The V gene is TRBV4-2, the J gene TRBJ2-5, with D unresolved. The CDR3 runs 13 residues. Germline CDR1 is LGHNA and CDR2 is YNFKEQ. The V end lost 3 bases, the J end lost 5 bases, and 10 bases lay between the germline ends.

This clonotype has more than one count but fewer than ten. The chain couples TRBV30 to TRBJ2-7, with no clear D. Trimming stripped 5 bases from V and 5 bases from J, with 16 bases between. Germline-derived CDR1 and CDR2 are GTSNPN and SVGIG (reference sequence). The CDR3 length is 13 residues. CDR3 bases: TGTGCCTGGGCATGGGCGATTGGGAACGAGCAGTACTTC. Its protein is CAWAWAIGNEQYF.

This clonotype was observed many times. This rearrangement joins TRBV20-1 to TRBJ2-7; 10 nucleotides line up with TRBD1. The CDR3 sequence is 14 residues long. Germline loops: CDR1 DFQATT, CDR2 SNEGSKA (reference sequence). V was pared by 6 bases and J by 4 bases, with 9 bases of the junction left unmatched. This CDR3 reads CSAPGQGRSYEQYF. The CDR3 DNA reads as TGCAGTGCGCCGGGACAGGGGCGGTCGTACGAGCAGTACTTC.

The chain recombines TRBV10-3 with TRBJ1-1; D is uncertain. With 6 bases removed from V and 4 bases from J, the gap between germline ends came to 6 bases. CDR1 ENHRY and CDR2 SYGVKD come from the germline V gene. The CDR3 has 11 residues. In DNA, the CDR3 is TGTGCCATCAGAGGGCTCACTGAAGCTTTCTTT. Translating gives CAIRGLTEAFF.

This clonotype came up many times. This rearrangement joins TRBV9 to TRBJ1-2, with TRBD1 as a possible D gene (6 bases). The CDR3 consists of 13 residues. CDR1 is SGDLS and CDR2 is YYNGEE in the germline V gene. Trimming left V 2 bases short and J 9 bases short, with 14 bases between. CDR3 residues: CASSVRGQSSYTF. CDR3 nucleotides: TGTGCCAGCAGCGTGAGAGGACAGTCGAGCTACACCTTC.

The V and J genes are TRBV7-3 and TRBJ1-4, with a possible D match to TRBD1 (6 bases). The CDR3 runs to 16 residues. V lost 0 bases, J lost 8 bases, and 16 bases lay in between. Germline V gene data show CDR1 as SGHTA and CDR2 as FQGTGA. The CDR3 region is CASSLTGGDSKEKLFF. CDR3 in DNA: TGTGCCAGCAGCTTAACCGGGGGCGATTCAAAAGAAAAACTGTTTTTT. The variable domain in full, completed from reference TRBV7-3 and TRBJ1-4, reads GAGVSQTPSNKVTEKGKYVELRCDPISGHTALYWYRQSLGQGPEFLIYFQGTGAADDSGLPNDRFFAVRPEGSVSTLKIQRTERGDSAVYLCASSLTGGDSKEKLFFGSGTQLSVL.

The chain recombines TRBV3-1 with TRBJ1-1; no reliable D call. The V end was cut by 8 bases, the J end by 1 base, with 11 bases between. The CDR3 totals 13 residues. CDR1 is LGHDT and CDR2 is YNNKEL in the germline V gene (reference sequence). CDR3 nucleotides: TGTGCCAGCGTCGACTTGAGGAACACTGAAGCTTTCTTT. It yields the protein CASVDLRNTEAFF.

CDR3 residues: CASSVGGQGIDTEAFF. CDR3 nucleotide sequence: TGTGCCAGCAGCGTAGGGGGACAGGGGATTGACACTGAAGCTTTCTTT. This chain links TRBV9 with TRBJ1-1; 10 nucleotides line up with TRBD1. The CDR3 contains 16 residues. Unmatched junction bases numbered 5, after V lost 0 bases and J lost 3 bases. Germline-derived CDR1 and CDR2 are SGDLS and YYNGEE.

This clonotype was observed many times. This rearrangement joins TRBV19 to TRBJ2-2; 11 nucleotides agree with TRBD1. With V trimmed by 7 bases and J by 1 base, 5 bases remained unmatched. The CDR3 length is 16 residues. Germline V CDR1 and CDR2: LNHDA, SQIVND (reference sequence). DNA for the CDR3: TGTGCCAGTAAGGACAGGGGGCACCTGAACACCGGGGAGCTGTTTTTT. The encoded protein is CASKDRGHLNTGELFF.

This clonotype was seen only a few times. A much bigger clone sits one base away, suggesting this may be a read error. The chain joins TRBV10-3 to TRBJ2-1, with no clear D. CDR1 and CDR2 from the germline V gene are ENHRY and SYGVKD. The CDR3 is 15 amino acids. CDR3 sequence reads: CTISEDGDFYNEQFF. In DNA form, the CDR3 reads TGTACCATCAGTGAGGATGGAGACTTCTACAATGAGCAGTTCTTC.

Note on this clonotype: This may stem from a read error, because a much larger clone lies one nucleotide away. The rearrangement uses TRBV12-3 or TRBV12-4 and TRBJ1-5; possibly TRBD1 for D (5 bases). The CDR3 spans 13 residues. V shed 6 bases and J shed 3 bases, with 9 bases lying between them. Here the CDR3 reads CASRDTVNQPQHF. The CDR3 nucleotides are TGTGCCAGCAGGGACACTGTCAATCAGCCCCAGCATTTT.

As DNA, the CDR3 is TGTGCCTGGAGTGTAGGGGGGCAGGGAGTTGTTGGGCAGTACTTC. Its translation: CAWSVGGQGVVGQYF. The V call is TRBV30, the J call TRBJ2-7, with D possibly called TRBD1 or TRBD2 (6 bases each). The CDR3 extends over 15 amino acids. The germline CDR1 and CDR2 sequences are GTSNPN and SVGIG (reference sequence). The V and J ends lost 0 bases and 9 bases respectively, with 21 bases between them.

The CDR3 spells CASSPRGPRTDTQYF. DNA of the CDR3: TGTGCCAGCTCACCCCGGGGGCCTAGGACAGATACGCAGTATTTT. The chain couples TRBV25-1 to TRBJ2-3; D may be TRBD1 or TRBD2 (6 bases each). CDR1 is MGHDK and CDR2 is SYGVNS in the germline V gene. The CDR3 is made up of 15 amino acids. Deletions cut 8 bases from V and 3 bases from J, with 18 bases between.